A single sample gave rise to the 18 T cell receptor beta chains below, sequenced in a study of technical replicates of blood from several donors. This table comes from immunoSEQ multiplex PCR, and its TCRdb copy is limited to in-frame clones, with some not included. The sample shows tens of thousands of clones, around 95% of them seen only once. Material for sequencing was T cells isolated from PBMCs. Source of these receptors: a human donor in good health.

V gene TRBV6-6 combines with J gene TRBJ2-1; TRBD2 matches at 11 bases. This CDR3 is 16 amino acids long. Germline values: CDR1 MNHNY, CDR2 SVGAGI (reference sequence). The V and J ends lost 5 bases and 7 bases, in that order; junction bases with no gene match: 10. DNA for the CDR3: TGTGCCAGCAGTCCCATACTAGCGGGAGAGGGGAATGAGCAGTTCTTC. This translates into CASSPILAGEGNEQFF.

The chain couples TRBV6-5 to TRBJ2-7; D gene unclear. The CDR3 contains 15 residues. The V end was cut by 7 bases, the J end by 0 bases, with 16 bases between. Germline V gene sequence: CDR1 MNHEY, CDR2 SVGAGI. CDR3 amino acids: CASTNTGGVSYEQYF. CDR3 coding DNA: TGTGCCAGCACCAACACTGGCGGAGTCTCCTACGAGCAGTACTTC.

This sequence joins TRBV10-3 and TRBJ2-3; 7 bases agree with TRBD2. Losses at the gene ends were 0 bases for V and 2 bases for J; bases not matched to a gene: 8. The CDR3 contains 17 residues. Looked up from germline, CDR1 is ENHRY and CDR2 is SYGVKD. CDR3 region: CAISESRLADVTDTQYF. CDR3 nucleotide sequence: TGTGCCATCAGTGAGTCGCGGCTAGCGGATGTCACAGATACGCAGTATTTT.

The genes are TRBV14 and TRBJ1-2; D is uncertain. Germline assignment: CDR1 SGHDN and CDR2 FVKESK. Deletions cut 1 base from V and 4 bases from J, with 13 bases between. The CDR3 sequence is 15 residues long. CDR3 in amino acids: CASSQAAQSPYGYTF. DNA for the CDR3: TGTGCCAGCAGCCAAGCAGCGCAGTCACCCTATGGCTACACCTTC. Variable domain in full (rest from reference TRBV14 and TRBJ1-2): EAGVTQFPSHSVIEKGQTVTLRCDPISGHDNLYWYRRVMGKEIKFLLHFVKESKQDESGMPNNRFLAERTGGTYSTLKVQPAELEDSGVYFCASSQAAQSPYGYTFGSGTRLTVV.

This rearrangement joins TRBV5-4 to TRBJ2-5; no reliable D call. V lost 0 bases to trimming and J lost 4 bases, with 10 bases between them. Germline V CDR1 and CDR2: SGHNT, YYREEE (reference sequence). CDR3 length equals 14 residues. This chain's CDR3 is CASSLEAKPETQYF. CDR3 nucleotides: TGTGCCAGCAGCTTGGAAGCCAAACCAGAGACCCAGTACTTC.

V gene TRBV30 combines with J gene TRBJ2-7, with 9 nucleotides matching TRBD1. CDR1 and CDR2 from the germline V gene are GTSNPN and SVGIG (reference sequence). The trim removed 1 base at V and 4 bases at J, leaving 11 bases unmatched. The CDR3 extends over 16 amino acids. The CDR3: CAWSAVPGTGKYEQYF. In DNA form, the CDR3 reads TGTGCCTGGAGTGCGGTACCCGGGACAGGGAAATACGAGCAGTACTTC.

The J gene is TRBJ2-7, the V gene TRBV28; 10 positions match TRBD1. V lost 3 bases and J lost 2; bases outside the gene matches: 25. The CDR3 consists of 22 residues. Germline V gene data show CDR1 as MDHEN and CDR2 as SYDVKM. In nucleotides, the CDR3 is TGTGCCAGCAGTTTTCGTCTCCGGACGCCGGTCGGACGACAGGGGGCCCCCTACGAGCAGTACTTC. It specifies CASSFRLRTPVGRQGAPYEQYF.

The rearrangement uses TRBV29-1 and TRBJ2-3; weak D call: TRBD1 (6 bases). Trimming shortened V by 4 bases and J by 2 bases, and 16 bases separated the two germline ends. Germline CDR1 SQVTM, CDR2 ANQGSEA. This CDR3 is 15 amino acids long. Written as DNA, the CDR3 is TGCAGCGTTGTAACCTTACAGGGAACCACAGATACGCAGTATTTT. Its translation is CSVVTLQGTTDTQYF.

The chain joins TRBV5-4 to TRBJ1-1, with 10 nucleotides matching TRBD1. This CDR3 has 15 residues. Trimming cost V 2 bases and J 1 base; bases outside gene matches: 2. Per the germline V gene, CDR1 is SGHNT and CDR2 is YYREEE (reference sequence). The CDR3 reads CASSFRDRGNTEAFF. CDR3 nucleotides: TGTGCCAGCAGCTTTAGGGACAGGGGGAACACTGAAGCTTTCTTT.

The rearrangement uses TRBV30 and TRBJ1-6, with D hard to call. V was shortened by 5 bases and J by 7 bases, with 9 bases between the two germline ends. The CDR3 loop spans 12 amino acids. Germline CDR1 GTSNPN, CDR2 SVGIG (reference sequence). CDR3 protein: CAWSIGNSPLHF. CDR3 nucleotides: TGTGCCTGGTCTATCGGGAATTCACCCCTCCACTTT.

The chain couples TRBV4-1 to TRBJ2-7; D is perhaps TRBD1 (5 bases). V lost 1 base to trimming and J lost 3 bases, with 10 bases between them. This CDR3 region has 14 residues. CDR1 and CDR2 from the germline V gene are MGHRA and YSYEKL. The CDR3, as DNA: TGCGCCAGCAGCCAAGGTGCACAGGACTACGAGCAGTACTTC. Residues: CASSQGAQDYEQYF.

The genes are TRBV6-5 and TRBJ2-1, with 7 bases matching TRBD1. Losses at the gene ends were 0 bases for V and 13 bases for J; bases not matched to a gene: 0. CDR3 length: 11 amino acids. Germline V lookup: CDR1 MNHEY, CDR2 SVGAGI. The CDR3 nucleotides read TGTGCCAGCAGTTACTCAGGGGGCCAGTTCTTC. As protein: CASSYSGGQFF.

The chain couples TRBV6-5 to TRBJ2-4; perhaps TRBD1 as D (7 bases). From germline, CDR1 is MNHEY and CDR2 SVGAGI. The germline V and J ends were trimmed by 6 bases and 0 bases, with 12 bases remaining between them. The length of the CDR3 is 15 residues. CDR3 in DNA: TGTGCCAGCAGGCGGGACAGACTAGCCAAAAACATTCAGTACTTC. This gives the protein CASRRDRLAKNIQYF.

V usage is TRBV5-6 and J usage is TRBJ1-5; D is uncertain. Deletions cut 5 bases from V and 0 bases from J, with 12 bases between. The germline V gene encodes CDR1 SGHDT and CDR2 YYEEEE. This CDR3 has 15 amino acids. CDR3 loop: CASSLNSYSNQPQHF. CDR3 sequence (DNA): TGTGCCAGCAGTTTGAACAGTTATAGCAATCAGCCCCAGCATTTT.

The V call is TRBV11-3, the J call TRBJ2-1; 7 bases map to TRBD2. This CDR3 has 17 amino acids. The germline V gene encodes CDR1 SGHNT and CDR2 YENEEA. V was pared by 3 bases and J by 5 bases, with 13 bases of the junction left unmatched. The CDR3 nucleotides read TGTGCCAGCAGCTTTCTGGCGGGAGCGCGGGGCCACAATGAGCAGTTCTTC. Translated, it gives CASSFLAGARGHNEQFF. The complete variable domain, with remaining parts taken from reference TRBV11-3 and TRBJ2-1, reads EAGVVQSPRYKIIEKKQPVAFWCNPISGHNTLYWYLQNLGQGPELLIRYENEEAVDDSQLPKDRFSAERLKGVDSTLKIQPAELGDSAVYLCASSFLAGARGHNEQFFGPGTRLTVL.

This chain connects TRBV11-2 to TRBJ2-7; TRBD1 agrees at 7 bases. This CDR3 has 16 residues. The trim removed 1 base at V and 3 bases at J, leaving 9 bases unmatched. Per the germline V gene, CDR1 is SGHAT and CDR2 is FQNNGV. The CDR3 DNA reads as TGTGCCAGCAGCTTAGGGGTTTTGGGGACAGACTACGAGCAGTACTTC. Translating gives CASSLGVLGTDYEQYF.

The V and J genes are TRBV2 and TRBJ2-3; 10 nucleotides line up with TRBD2. The CDR3 is 14 amino acids. Germline V gene data show CDR1 as SNHLY and CDR2 as FYNNEI. With 9 bases clipped from V and 1 base from J, the junction kept 4 bases outside the gene matches. The CDR3 nucleotides read TGTGCCAGAACCGGGACTAGCGGCACAGATACGCAGTATTTT. Translated: CARTGTSGTDTQYF.

The chain couples TRBV30 to TRBJ1-5; D perhaps matches TRBD1 (6 bases). CDR1 is GTSNPN and CDR2 is SVGIG in the germline V gene (reference sequence). The CDR3 has 13 amino acids. Trimming removed 1 base at V and 4 bases at J, with 8 bases between. CDR3 amino acids: CAWSAGANQPQHF. The CDR3 coding sequence is TGTGCCTGGAGTGCAGGGGCGAATCAGCCCCAGCATTTT.